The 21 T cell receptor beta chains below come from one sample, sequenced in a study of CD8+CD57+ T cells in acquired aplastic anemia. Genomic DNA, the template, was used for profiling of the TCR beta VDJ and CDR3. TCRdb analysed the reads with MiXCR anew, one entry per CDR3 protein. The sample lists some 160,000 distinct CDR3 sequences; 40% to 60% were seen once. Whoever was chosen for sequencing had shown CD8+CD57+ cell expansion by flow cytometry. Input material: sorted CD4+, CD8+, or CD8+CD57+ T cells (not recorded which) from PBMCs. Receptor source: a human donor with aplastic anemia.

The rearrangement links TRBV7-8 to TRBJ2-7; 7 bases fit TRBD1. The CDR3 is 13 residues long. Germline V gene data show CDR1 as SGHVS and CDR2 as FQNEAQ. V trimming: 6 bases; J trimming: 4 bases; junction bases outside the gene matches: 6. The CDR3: CASSSDRRYEQYF. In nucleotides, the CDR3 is TGTGCCAGCAGTTCGGACAGGAGGTACGAGCAGTACTTC.

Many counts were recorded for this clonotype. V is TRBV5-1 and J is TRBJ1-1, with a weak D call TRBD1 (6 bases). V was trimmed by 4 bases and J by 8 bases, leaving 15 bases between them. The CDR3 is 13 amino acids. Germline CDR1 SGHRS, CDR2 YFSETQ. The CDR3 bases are TGCGCCAGCAGCAGGGGGGGGACGGAAGAAGCTTTCTTT. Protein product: CASSRGGTEEAFF.

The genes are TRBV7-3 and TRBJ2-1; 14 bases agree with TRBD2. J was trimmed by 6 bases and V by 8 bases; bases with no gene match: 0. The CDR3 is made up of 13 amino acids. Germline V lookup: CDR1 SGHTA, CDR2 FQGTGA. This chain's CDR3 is CASGTSGGNEQFF. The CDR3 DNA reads TGTGCCAGCGGGACTAGCGGGGGCAATGAGCAGTTCTTC.

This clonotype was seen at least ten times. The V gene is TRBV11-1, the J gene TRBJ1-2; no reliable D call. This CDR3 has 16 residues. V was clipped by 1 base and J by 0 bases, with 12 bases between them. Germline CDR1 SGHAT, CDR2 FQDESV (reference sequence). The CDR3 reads CASSLVPTATNYGYTF. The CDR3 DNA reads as TGTGCCAGCAGCTTAGTACCCACGGCCACTAACTATGGCTACACCTTC.

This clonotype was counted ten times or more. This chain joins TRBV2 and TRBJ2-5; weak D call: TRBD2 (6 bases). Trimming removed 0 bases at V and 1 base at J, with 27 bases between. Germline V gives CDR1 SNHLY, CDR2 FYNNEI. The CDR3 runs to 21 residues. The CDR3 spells CASSEALGAEGSVWAQETQYF. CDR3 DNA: TGTGCCAGCAGTGAAGCGCTTGGGGCGGAGGGGAGTGTATGGGCCCAAGAGACCCAGTACTTC.

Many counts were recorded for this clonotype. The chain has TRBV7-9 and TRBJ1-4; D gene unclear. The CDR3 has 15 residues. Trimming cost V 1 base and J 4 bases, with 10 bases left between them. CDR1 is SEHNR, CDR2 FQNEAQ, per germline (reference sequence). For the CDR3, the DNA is TGTGCCAGCAGCTTAGTAAACGGTCGTAATGAAAAACTGTTTTTT. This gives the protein CASSLVNGRNEKLFF.

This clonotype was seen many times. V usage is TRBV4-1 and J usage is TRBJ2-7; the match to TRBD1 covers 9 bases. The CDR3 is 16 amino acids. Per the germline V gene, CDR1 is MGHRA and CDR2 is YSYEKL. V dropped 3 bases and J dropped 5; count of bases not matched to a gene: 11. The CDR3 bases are TGCGCCAGCAGCCAGGTACAGGGGGCGCGTGAGGACGAGCAGTACTTC. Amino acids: CASSQVQGAREDEQYF.

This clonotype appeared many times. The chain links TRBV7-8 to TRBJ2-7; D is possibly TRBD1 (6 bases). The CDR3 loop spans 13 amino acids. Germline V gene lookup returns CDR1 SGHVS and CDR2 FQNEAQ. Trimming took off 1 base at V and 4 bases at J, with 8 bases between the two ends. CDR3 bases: TGTGCCAGCAGCTTAGTAGGGGGTTACGAGCAGTACTTC. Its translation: CASSLVGGYEQYF.

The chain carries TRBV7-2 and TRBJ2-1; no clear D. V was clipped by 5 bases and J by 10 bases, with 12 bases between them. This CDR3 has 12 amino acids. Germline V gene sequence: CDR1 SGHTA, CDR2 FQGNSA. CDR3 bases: TGTGCCAGCAGCGTAAACGGCCTAGAGCAGTTCTTC. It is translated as CASSVNGLEQFF.

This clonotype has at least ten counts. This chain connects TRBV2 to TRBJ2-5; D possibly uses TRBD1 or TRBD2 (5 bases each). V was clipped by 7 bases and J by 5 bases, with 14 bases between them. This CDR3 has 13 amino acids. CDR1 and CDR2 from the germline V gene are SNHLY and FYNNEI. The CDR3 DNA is TGTGCCAGCATCAAGAGGGGTGTCGAGACCCAGTACTTC. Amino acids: CASIKRGVETQYF.

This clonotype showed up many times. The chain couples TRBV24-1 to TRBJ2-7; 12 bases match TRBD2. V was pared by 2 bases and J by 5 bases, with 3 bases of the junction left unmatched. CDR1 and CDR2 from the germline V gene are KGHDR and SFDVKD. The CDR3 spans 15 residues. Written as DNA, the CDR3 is TGTGCCACCAGTGATTGGACTAGCGGGGACCACGAGCAGTACTTC. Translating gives CATSDWTSGDHEQYF.

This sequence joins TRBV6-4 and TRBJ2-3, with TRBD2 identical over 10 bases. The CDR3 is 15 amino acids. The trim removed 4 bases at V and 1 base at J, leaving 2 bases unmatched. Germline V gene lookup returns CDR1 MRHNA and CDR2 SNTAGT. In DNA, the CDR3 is TGTGCCAGCAGTGCCGGGACTAGCGGCACAGATACGCAGTATTTT. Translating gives CASSAGTSGTDTQYF.

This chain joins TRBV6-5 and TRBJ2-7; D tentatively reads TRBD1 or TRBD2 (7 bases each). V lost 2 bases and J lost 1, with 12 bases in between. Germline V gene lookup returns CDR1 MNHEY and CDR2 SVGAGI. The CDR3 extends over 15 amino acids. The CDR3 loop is CASSYAGGVSYEQYF. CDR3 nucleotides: TGTGCCAGCAGTTACGCAGGGGGGGTTTCCTACGAGCAGTACTTC.

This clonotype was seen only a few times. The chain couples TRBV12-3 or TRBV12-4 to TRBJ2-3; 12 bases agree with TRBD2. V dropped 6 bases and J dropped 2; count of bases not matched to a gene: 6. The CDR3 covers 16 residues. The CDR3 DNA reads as TGTGCCAGCAGCCAAGGACTAGCGGGGCCCACAGATACGCAGTATTTT. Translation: CASSQGLAGPTDTQYF.

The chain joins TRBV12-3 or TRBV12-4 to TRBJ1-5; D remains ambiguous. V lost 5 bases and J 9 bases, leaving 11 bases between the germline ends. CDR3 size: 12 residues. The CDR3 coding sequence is TGTGCCAGCAGTCGGGTGAGACTGCCCCAGCATTTT. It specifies CASSRVRLPQHF.

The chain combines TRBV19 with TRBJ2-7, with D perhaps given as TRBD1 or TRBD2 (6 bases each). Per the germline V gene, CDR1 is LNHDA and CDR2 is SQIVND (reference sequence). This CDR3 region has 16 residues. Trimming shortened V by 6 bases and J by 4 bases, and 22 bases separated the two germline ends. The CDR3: CASSDRTLREVYEQYF. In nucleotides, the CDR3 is TGTGCCAGTAGCGACAGGACCCTCAGGGAGGTGTACGAGCAGTACTTC.

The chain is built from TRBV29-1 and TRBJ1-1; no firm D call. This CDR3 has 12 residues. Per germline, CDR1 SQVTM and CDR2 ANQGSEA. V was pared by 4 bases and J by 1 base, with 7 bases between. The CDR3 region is CSVALSNTEAFF. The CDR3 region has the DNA TGCAGCGTTGCTTTGTCGAACACTGAAGCTTTCTTT.

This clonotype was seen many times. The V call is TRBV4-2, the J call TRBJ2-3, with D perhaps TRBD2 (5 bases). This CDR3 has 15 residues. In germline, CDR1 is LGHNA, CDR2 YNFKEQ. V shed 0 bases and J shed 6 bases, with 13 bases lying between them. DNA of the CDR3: TGTGCCAGCAGCCAAGAACACCTGACGGGGGATACGCAGTATTTT. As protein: CASSQEHLTGDTQYF.

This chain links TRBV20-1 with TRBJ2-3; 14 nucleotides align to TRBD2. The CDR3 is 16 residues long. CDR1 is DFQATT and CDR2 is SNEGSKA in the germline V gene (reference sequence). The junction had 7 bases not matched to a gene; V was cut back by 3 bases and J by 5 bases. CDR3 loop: CSASPLTSGREDTQYF. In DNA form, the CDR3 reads TGCAGTGCTAGCCCCCTGACTAGCGGGAGGGAAGATACGCAGTATTTT.

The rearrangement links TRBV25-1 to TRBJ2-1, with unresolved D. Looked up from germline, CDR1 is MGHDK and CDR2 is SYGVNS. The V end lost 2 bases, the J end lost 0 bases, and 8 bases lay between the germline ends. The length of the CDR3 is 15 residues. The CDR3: CASSEGESSYNEQFF. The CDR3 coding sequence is TGTGCCAGCAGTGAAGGAGAGAGCTCCTACAATGAGCAGTTCTTC.

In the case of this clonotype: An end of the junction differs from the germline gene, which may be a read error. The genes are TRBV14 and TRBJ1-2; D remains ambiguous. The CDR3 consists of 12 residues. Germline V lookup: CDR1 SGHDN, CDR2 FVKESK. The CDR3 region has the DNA TGTACCAGCAGCCTTTCAGGCTATGGCTACACCTTC. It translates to CTSSLSGYGYTF.